The T cell receptor beta chain under discussion was sequenced for a study of shared clonotypes between healthy human individuals. TCRdb keeps only in-frame clones here, not all; method: immunoSEQ multiplex PCR. The sample includes about 2,100,000 clones, about 93% of them seen just once. The junction had 3 bases not matched to a gene; V was cut back by 4 bases and J by 2 bases. Per the germline V gene, CDR1 is MNHEY and CDR2 is SMNVEV (reference sequence). The CDR3 contains 14 residues. As defined, naive CD8 cells were CD45RO-negative and positively selected for CCR7, with terminally differentiated effector memory CD45RA+ cells excluded.

This chain uses TRBV27 with TRBJ2-7; TRBD2 agrees at 9 bases. Sequencing used naive CD8+ T cells from PBMCs. This clonotype originated in a man between 18 and 29 years old in good health. Some clones in this sample may be carry-over from other donors' samples. CDR3 nucleotides: TGTGCCAGCAGTTGGCGGACTAGCGCCTACGAGCAGTACTTC. This sequence encodes CASSWRTSAYEQYF.